This is a list of T cell receptor beta chains from one sample in a study of immune evolution from preneoplasia to lung adenocarcinoma. TCRdb's copy holds only in-frame clones and misses some; the assay was immunoSEQ multiplex PCR. Here the sample spans some 11,000 clones, under 90% being singletons. Sequencing input: FFPE minimally invasive lung adenocarcinoma tissue. Receptors originate from a person aged 70 to 85 with lung adenocarcinoma. Both conserved end residues are part of each CDR3. The D gene is left open where the match is weak. Clone size is not always given. Where it is, it says once, few, many or a class for expanded clones.

>-|-|TRBV5-1|TRBJ1-4
CASSFGGTGEKLFF
TGCGCCAGCAGCTTCGGAGGGACGGGTGAAAAACTGTTTTTT
>-|TRBD1|TRBV5-4|TRBJ2-5
CASSFPGQGAAETQYF
TGTGCCAGCAGCTTCCCGGGACAGGGGGCTGCGGAGACCCAGTACTTC
>-|TRBD2|TRBV7-9|TRBJ2-3
CASSWTSGGAMVDTQYF
TGTGCCAGCAGCTGGACTAGCGGGGGAGCTATGGTGGATACGCAGTATTTT
>-|-|TRBV5-8|TRBJ2-5
CASSFGSRGGETQYF
TGTGCCAGCAGCTTTGGGTCGAGGGGAGGAGAGACCCAGTACTTC
>-|-|TRBV9|TRBJ2-7
CASSVAPGTNYEQYF
TGTGCCAGCAGCGTAGCGCCAGGTACGAACTACGAGCAGTACTTC
>-|-|TRBV5-1|TRBJ2-5
CASSLGSGARQTQYF
TGCGCCAGCAGCTTGGGTAGCGGTGCCCGTCAGACCCAGTACTTC
>few|-|TRBV2|TRBJ2-1
CASSGVNEQFF
TGTGCCAGCAGTGGGGTCAATGAGCAGTTCTTC
>-|TRBD1|TRBV30|TRBJ1-3
CAYYRTGSFSGNTIYF
TGTGCCTACTATCGGACAGGGAGCTTCTCTGGAAACACCATATATTTT
>-|-|TRBV19|TRBJ1-3
CASKVPQGWPSGNTIYF
TGTGCCAGCAAGGTGCCACAGGGCTGGCCCTCTGGAAACACCATATATTTT
>-|TRBD2|TRBV7-8|TRBJ2-7
CASSLGGGYEQYF
TGTGCCAGCAGCTTAGGGGGGGGCTACGAGCAGTACTTC
>-|TRBD1|TRBV5-1|TRBJ2-7
CASSRFPGTGVYEQYF
TGCGCCAGCAGCCGATTCCCCGGGACAGGGGTATACGAGCAGTACTTC
>-|TRBD1|TRBV27|TRBJ1-1
CASSLSTGGFDTEAFF
TGTGCCAGCAGTTTATCTACAGGGGGGTTTGACACTGAAGCTTTCTTT
>-|TRBD1|TRBV29-1|TRBJ1-2
CSVEENPGGGGYTF
TGCAGCGTTGAAGAAAACCCAGGGGGGGGTGGCTACACCTTC
>once|-|TRBV6-5|TRBJ1-6
CASSLDRFNSPLHF
TGTGCCAGCAGCCTAGACAGATTTAATTCACCCCTCCACTTT
>-|TRBD2|TRBV5-5|TRBJ2-2
CASSFRGGADTGELFF
TGTGCCAGCAGCTTCCGCGGGGGGGCCGACACCGGGGAGCTGTTTTTT
>-|TRBD1|TRBV7-8|TRBJ1-2
CASSSGTGGAGYTF
TGTGCCAGCAGCTCAGGGACAGGGGGGGCGGGCTACACCTTC
>few|-|TRBV7-9|TRBJ1-2
CASSLAWGSGYTF
TGTGCCAGCAGCTTAGCTTGGGGGTCTGGCTACACCTTC
>-|-|TRBV5-1|TRBJ1-2
CASSLDSVPNYGYTF
TGCGCCAGCAGCTTGGACAGCGTCCCTAACTATGGCTACACCTTC
>-|-|TRBV4-1|TRBJ1-2
CASSQAKGPGYGYTF
TGCGCCAGCAGCCAAGCCAAGGGGCCAGGCTATGGCTACACCTTC
>-|-|TRBV5-4|TRBJ1-1
CASSLGLMNTEAFF
TGTGCCAGCAGCTTGGGGCTTATGAACACTGAAGCTTTCTTT
>-|-|TRBV30|TRBJ1-5
CAWSVQDQPQHF
TGTGCCTGGAGTGTACAGGATCAGCCCCAGCATTTT
>-|-|TRBV11-2|TRBJ1-2
CASSLDSGGRYGYTF
TGTGCCAGCAGCTTAGATTCCGGGGGACGTTATGGCTACACCTTC
>-|-|TRBV5-4|TRBJ2-3
CASSLAGGDTQYF
TGTGCCAGCAGCTTGGCCGGAGGAGATACGCAGTATTTT
>-|-|TRBV6-5|TRBJ2-3
CASSPTYATDTQYF
TGTGCCAGCAGTCCCACGTATGCCACAGATACGCAGTATTTT
>-|-|TRBV10-1|TRBJ2-2
CASRRALNTGELFF
TGCGCCAGCAGAAGGGCCCTGAACACCGGGGAGCTGTTTTTT
>few|-|TRBV25-1|TRBJ1-3
CASSDGQNSGNTIYF
TGTGCCAGCAGTGATGGGCAAAACTCTGGAAACACCATATATTTT
>-|TRBD2|TRBV6-1|TRBJ2-7
CASSRGGTTEQYF
TGTGCCAGCAGCCGGGGGGGAACAACCGAGCAGTACTTC
>-|TRBD2|TRBV9|TRBJ2-1
CASSPSGTLAEQFF
TGTGCCAGCAGCCCCAGCGGGACCTTAGCTGAGCAGTTCTTC
>-|-|TRBV29-1|TRBJ1-1
CSVEVGVNTEAFF
TGCAGCGTTGAAGTGGGGGTTAACACTGAAGCTTTCTTT
>-|TRBD1|TRBV12-5|TRBJ2-4
CASGTRTGTKNIQYF
TGTGCTAGTGGAACCCGGACAGGGACCAAAAACATTCAGTACTTC
>-|-|TRBV6-5|TRBJ2-3
CASIGLSGVLTQYF
TGTGCCAGCATAGGACTTTCGGGCGTGTTAACGCAGTATTTT
>-|-|TRBV30|TRBJ1-2
CAWSRETLPYGYTF
TGTGCCTGGAGTCGGGAGACCCTACCCTATGGCTACACCTTC
>-|-|TRBV5-1|TRBJ1-1
CASNPEGGYTEAFF
TGCGCCAGCAACCCCGAAGGGGGGTACACTGAAGCTTTCTTT
>-|TRBD2|TRBV15|TRBJ2-7
CATSRGGVSYEQYF
TGTGCCACCAGCAGGGGGGGGGTCTCCTACGAGCAGTACTTC
>once|-|TRBV28|TRBJ1-5
CASSNFPGQEAKQPQHF
TGTGCCAGCAGCAATTTTCCGGGACAAGAGGCAAAGCAGCCCCAGCATTTT
>-|TRBD2|TRBV15|TRBJ2-1
CATSQQGLAGDEQFF
TGTGCCACCAGCCAACAAGGACTAGCTGGCGATGAGCAGTTCTTC
>-|TRBD1|TRBV5-4|TRBJ1-3
CASSRTGVRDTIYF
TGTGCCAGCAGCCGGACAGGGGTTCGAGACACCATATATTTT
>-|TRBD1|TRBV18|TRBJ1-1
CASSPLDRGEAFF
TGTGCCAGCTCACCGCTGGACAGGGGTGAAGCTTTCTTT